This is a list of T cell receptor beta chains from one sample in a study of tumor-infiltrating lymphocytes in oesophageal squamous cell carcinoma. TCRdb reanalysed the PCR reads using MiXCR and keeps one entry per CDR3 protein. This sample yields approximately 20,000 distinct CDR3 sequences, of which 40% to 45% are seen a single time; 13% belongs to the top ten. Input material: normal esophageal tissue next to the tumor. The receptor set was obtained from a male donor with esophageal squamous cell carcinoma. Both conserved end residues are part of each CDR3. The D gene is left open where the match is weak. The size field is filled for only some rows; it gives once, few, many or a size class.

TRBJ2-7,-,TRBD2,14,TRBV28,TGTGCCAGCAGCCCTCGGGGGGTACTCTACGAGCAGTACTTC,CASSPRGVLYEQYF
TRBJ1-5,-,-,13,TRBV7-6,TGTGCCAGCAGCTTAAACGGGTTCCAGCCCCAGCATTTT,CASSLNGFQPQHF
TRBJ2-1,-,-,12,TRBV6-9,TGTGCCAGCGACGCCAGCGACAATGAGCAGTTCTTC,CASDASDNEQFF
TRBJ2-5,few,-,13,TRBV7-8,TGTGCCAGCAGCTTAGATAAGGGGAGGACCCAGTACTTC,CASSLDKGRTQYF
TRBJ2-1,many,-,11,TRBV6-1,TGTGCCAGCAGCCCACACAATGAGCAGTTCTTC,CASSPHNEQFF
TRBJ2-7,many,TRBD2,17,TRBV7-9,TGTGCCAGCAGCGGTAGGGCGCGGACTAGCGGGCTATACGAGCAGTACTTC,CASSGRARTSGLYEQYF
TRBJ2-1,-,-,15,TRBV11-2,TGTGCCAGCAGCTTAGATGACGGAACCGAGTTTGAGCAGTTCTTC,CASSLDDGTEFEQFF
TRBJ2-5,few,TRBD2,15,TRBV7-3,TGTGCCAGCAGCGTCGGCGCGGGGGGGTTAGAGACCCAGTACTTC,CASSVGAGGLETQYF
TRBJ2-6,many,-,14,TRBV6-1,TGTGCCAGCAGTTCGGACTCTGGGGCCAACGTCCTGACTTTC,CASSSDSGANVLTF
TRBJ2-3,medium-sized,TRBD2,15,TRBV7-2,TGTGCCAGCAGCCGTACTAGCGGGGCCATTGATACGCAGTATTTT,CASSRTSGAIDTQYF
TRBJ2-7,-,-,15,TRBV11-2,TGTGCCAGCAGCTTAGCGGGAGTGGACACCTACGAGCAGTACTTC,CASSLAGVDTYEQYF
TRBJ2-3,-,TRBD2,17,TRBV28,TGTGCCAGCAGTTCACTGGGACTAGCGGGAGGGTTAGATACGCAGTATTTT,CASSSLGLAGGLDTQYF
TRBJ2-5,many,TRBD2,16,TRBV7-2,TGTGCCAGCAGCTTAGCGTGGCTAGCGGGTCAAGAGACCCAGTACTTC,CASSLAWLAGQETQYF
TRBJ2-1,-,TRBD2,16,TRBV7-2,TGTGCCAGCAGCCACCCCGGACTAGCGGTCTACAATGAGCAGTTCTTC,CASSHPGLAVYNEQFF
TRBJ1-6,-,-,16,TRBV15,TGTGCCACCAGCAGAAATCCCGACAGTTATAATTCACCCCTCCACTTT,CATSRNPDSYNSPLHF
TRBJ1-1,-,TRBD1,15,TRBV5-4,TGTGCCAGCAGCCTACCACAGGGGGAATTGGCTGAAGCTTTCTTT,CASSLPQGELAEAFF
TRBJ1-2,medium-sized,TRBD1,14,TRBV7-9,TGTGCCAGCAGCCCCGGACAGGGAATAGGTGGCTACACCTTC,CASSPGQGIGGYTF
TRBJ2-7,-,-,13,TRBV7-9,TGTGCCAGCGAAGCCAGGAGTTCTTACGAGCAGTACTTC,CASEARSSYEQYF
TRBJ2-1,few,TRBD2,13,TRBV3-1,TGTGCCAGCAGCCAAACGACTAGCGGCAAGCAGTTCTTC,CASSQTTSGKQFF
TRBJ2-1,-,TRBD2,16,TRBV7-2,TGTGCCAGCAGCCCCAGACTAGCGGGAGTCCACAATGAGCAGTTCTTC,CASSPRLAGVHNEQFF
TRBJ1-1,-,TRBD1,12,TRBV29-1,TGCAGCGTACGGACAGGGTCGCCTGAAGCTTTCTTT,CSVRTGSPEAFF
TRBJ2-3,-,-,14,TRBV5-3,TGTGCCAGCAGCTTGAATTACAGGGCAGATACGCAGTATTTT,CASSLNYRADTQYF
TRBJ2-1,many,-,12,TRBV4-2,TGTGCCAGCAGCCAGGCGACTGGTGAGCAGTTCTTC,CASSQATGEQFF